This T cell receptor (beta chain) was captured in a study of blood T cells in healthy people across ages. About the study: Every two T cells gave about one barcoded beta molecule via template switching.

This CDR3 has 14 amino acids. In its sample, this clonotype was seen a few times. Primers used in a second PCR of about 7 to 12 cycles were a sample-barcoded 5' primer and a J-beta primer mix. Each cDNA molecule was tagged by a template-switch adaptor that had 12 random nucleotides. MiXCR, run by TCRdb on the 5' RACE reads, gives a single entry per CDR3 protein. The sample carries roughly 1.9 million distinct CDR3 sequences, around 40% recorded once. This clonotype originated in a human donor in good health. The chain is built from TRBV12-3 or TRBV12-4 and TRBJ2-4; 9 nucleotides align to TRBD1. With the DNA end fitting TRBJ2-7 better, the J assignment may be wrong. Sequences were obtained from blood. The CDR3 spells CASNQPGQGNEQYF. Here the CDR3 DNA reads TGTGCCAGCAATCAACCGGGACAGGGAAACGAGCAGTACTTC.